The next 21 T cell receptor beta chains were all read from a single sample in a study of CD8+ T cells in alopecia areata. Following extraction, RNA underwent reverse transcription to cDNA, which served as the sequencing template. Some clones are missing from TCRdb's copy, which holds only in-frame ones; the method was immunoSEQ multiplex PCR. The sample carries 30,000 to 40,000 clones, around 50% recorded once. CD4+ cells obtained from 4 or 5 patients were subjected to sorting into CD25+CD127- cells. The specimen sequenced was CD4+ Tregs sorted from blood. The receptors originated from a human donor with alopecia areata.

The chain recombines TRBV4-2 with TRBJ2-7, with D possibly TRBD1 on 6 matching bases. CDR1 LGHNA and CDR2 YNFKEQ come from the germline V gene. The ends were cut back, 4 bases at V and 0 bases at J, with 16 bases in the middle. The CDR3 runs to 16 residues. CDR3 sequence: CASSRDTGLASYEQYF. CDR3 DNA: TGTGCCAGCAGCCGAGATACAGGGTTAGCCTCCTACGAGCAGTACTTC.

The chain has TRBV27 and TRBJ2-7, with 7 bases identical to TRBD1. Trimming at V came to 6 bases and at J to 7 bases, leaving 12 bases not matched to a gene. Germline V gene sequence: CDR1 MNHEY, CDR2 SMNVEV (reference sequence). The CDR3 runs to 14 residues. The DNA for the CDR3 is TGTGCCAGCAGGAGCCAAACAGGGGCCGGGGAGCAGTACTTC. Encoded protein: CASRSQTGAGEQYF.

The V call is TRBV5-6, the J call TRBJ2-2, with a weak D call TRBD1 (5 bases). Germline V gene data show CDR1 as SGHDT and CDR2 as YYEEEE. Trimming removed 1 base from V and 6 bases from J, with 10 bases in between. CDR3 length equals 14 residues. Here the CDR3 DNA reads TGTGCCAGCAGCTTGTGGGGCGACCCCGGGGAGCTGTTTTTT. Translating gives CASSLWGDPGELFF.

This clone was seen only once. The chain couples TRBV7-3 to TRBJ2-2; D perhaps matches TRBD1 (6 bases). This CDR3 region has 15 residues. With 1 base removed from V and 2 bases from J, the gap between germline ends came to 8 bases. Germline V gene data show CDR1 as SGHTA and CDR2 as FQGTGA. The CDR3 DNA is TGTGCCAGCAGCTTAATAGGGGGTAACACCGGGGAGCTGTTTTTT. Amino acid sequence: CASSLIGGNTGELFF.

V and J are TRBV5-5 and TRBJ2-5; unclear D gene. V lost 4 bases, J lost 5 bases, and 12 bases lay in between. Germline V gives CDR1 SGHKS, CDR2 YYEKEE (reference sequence). The CDR3 loop spans 13 amino acids. Written as DNA, the CDR3 is TGTGCCAGCAGCCGAAGTATTCCGGAGACCCAGTACTTC. This codes for CASSRSIPETQYF.

The sample holds a few counts of this clone. This chain joins TRBV14 and TRBJ2-1, with TRBD2 matching 7 bases. CDR1 and CDR2 (germline): SGHDN, FVKESK. The ends lost 3 bases at V and 3 bases at J; junction bases unmatched: 5. The length of the CDR3 is 15 residues. The CDR3 DNA follows: TGTGCCAGCAGCCATGGGGGACTACACTACAATGAGCAGTTCTTC. Translated, it gives CASSHGGLHYNEQFF.

The chain employs TRBV20-1 and TRBJ2-7; perhaps TRBD1 as D (6 bases). Germline assignment: CDR1 DFQATT and CDR2 SNEGSKA (reference sequence). CDR3 length: 11 amino acids. Between the trimmed V and J ends, which lost 4 bases and 6 bases, there was a span of 10 bases. The CDR3: CSATTGPEQYF. For the CDR3, the DNA is TGCAGTGCTACAACAGGGCCCGAGCAGTACTTC.

This clone has more than one count but fewer than ten. The chain recombines TRBV29-1 with TRBJ1-2, with TRBD1 as a possible D gene (5 bases). Per the germline V gene, CDR1 is SQVTM and CDR2 is ANQGSEA. Trimming cost V 7 bases and J 0 bases, with 12 bases left between them. The CDR3 loop spans 13 amino acids. CDR3 sequence: CSARTSSNYGYTF. The CDR3 region has the DNA TGCAGCGCCCGGACATCTTCTAACTATGGCTACACCTTC.

The chain recombines TRBV19 with TRBJ2-2; no definite D call. The CDR3 runs 14 residues. Trimming left V 5 bases short and J 5 bases short, with 12 bases between. Germline V gene sequence: CDR1 LNHDA, CDR2 SQIVND (reference sequence). Here the CDR3 reads CASSDISMTGELFF. CDR3 in DNA: TGTGCCAGTAGTGACATTTCCATGACCGGGGAGCTGTTTTTT.

This chain connects TRBV6-6 to TRBJ2-2, with 7 bases aligning to TRBD2. V shed 2 bases and J 6 bases; nucleotides not matched to a gene: 3. This CDR3 contains 14 residues. Germline lookup yields CDR1 MNHNY and CDR2 SVGAGI (reference sequence). CDR3 coding DNA: TGTGCCAGCAGTTACAGTGGGGGGGCCGGGGAGCTGTTTTTT. Translation: CASSYSGGAGELFF.

The chain links TRBV7-9 to TRBJ1-3; 7 positions match TRBD1. CDR1 is SEHNR, CDR2 FQNEAQ, per germline (reference sequence). The junction had 10 bases not matched to a gene; V was cut back by 4 bases and J by 4 bases. The CDR3 consists of 16 residues. Written as DNA, the CDR3 is TGTGCCAGCAGCTCGACCCTGGGACAGCGAGGAAACACCATATATTTT. It yields the protein CASSSTLGQRGNTIYF.

The chain employs TRBV4-3 and TRBJ2-3, with TRBD2 matching 12 bases. The junction had 2 bases not matched to a gene; V was cut back by 2 bases and J by 5 bases. CDR1 is LGHNA and CDR2 is YSLEER in the germline V gene. The CDR3 sequence is 15 residues long. The CDR3 sequence: CASSQMTSGRDTQYF. The DNA of the CDR3 is TGCGCCAGCAGCCAAATGACTAGCGGGAGAGATACGCAGTATTTT.

V usage is TRBV6-6 and J usage is TRBJ1-1, with D unresolved. Per germline, CDR1 MNHNY and CDR2 SVGAGI (reference sequence). V was clipped by 7 bases and J by 5 bases, with 17 bases between them. This CDR3 has 14 residues. In DNA, the CDR3 is TGTGCCAGCACTCTCAGTATGCTGGATACTGAAGCTTTCTTT. It is translated as CASTLSMLDTEAFF.

This chain connects TRBV20-1 to TRBJ2-1, with D unresolved. The CDR3 has 10 residues. With 6 bases removed from V and 6 bases from J, the gap between germline ends came to 6 bases. Germline V gives CDR1 DFQATT, CDR2 SNEGSKA (reference sequence). CDR3 DNA sequence: TGCAGTGCGGACGTCAATGAGCAGTTCTTC. Residues: CSADVNEQFF.

The J gene is TRBJ2-1, the V gene TRBV7-2; 14 bases line up with TRBD2. V was clipped by 5 bases and J by 7 bases; unmatched bases: 16. The germline CDR1 and CDR2 sequences are SGHTA and FQGNSA. The CDR3 has 19 residues. This CDR3 reads CASSQTSGRAWNMLNEQFF. The CDR3 nucleotides read TGTGCCAGCAGCCAGACTAGCGGGAGGGCCTGGAATATGTTGAATGAGCAGTTCTTC.

The chain uses TRBV28 and TRBJ1-2; TRBD1 is a possible D gene (5 bases). The germline V gene encodes CDR1 MDHEN and CDR2 SYDVKM. This CDR3 spans 15 amino acids. V gave up 7 bases and J gave up 0 bases, with 15 bases separating them. The CDR3 region has the DNA TGTGCCAGCATCCCCTGGGGACCCGCTAACTATGGCTACACCTTC. It translates to CASIPWGPANYGYTF.

The CDR3, as DNA: TGTGCCAGCAGTTACTGGGGGGCCACTGAAGCTTTCTTT. It encodes CASSYWGATEAFF. This rearrangement joins TRBV6-5 to TRBJ1-1, with D tentatively TRBD1 (6 bases). CDR1 is MNHEY, CDR2 SVGAGI, per germline. The CDR3 consists of 13 residues. The germline V and J ends were trimmed by 1 base and 4 bases, with 7 bases remaining between them.

The rearrangement joins TRBV10-2 to TRBJ1-1; the D is unclear. Germline loops: CDR1 WSHSY, CDR2 SAAADI. V was shortened by 7 bases and J by 8 bases, with 20 bases between the two germline ends. The length of the CDR3 is 14 residues. The CDR3 here is CASINGFAPMEAFF. Here the CDR3 DNA reads TGCGCCAGCATCAACGGTTTTGCCCCAATGGAAGCTTTCTTT.

This clone is medium-sized by share. The rearrangement joins TRBV7-2 to TRBJ1-1, with D tentatively TRBD1 (5 bases). This CDR3 comprises 15 residues. V lost 5 bases, J lost 1 base, and 14 bases lay in between. Germline loops: CDR1 SGHTA, CDR2 FQGNSA. CDR3 nucleotides: TGTGCCAGCAGCCCCGTTAGGGGATCGAACACTGAAGCTTTCTTT. It encodes CASSPVRGSNTEAFF.

Points on this clone: Different DNA sequences within this sample yield the same CDR3. The V gene is TRBV7-2, the J gene TRBJ2-2; D gene ambiguous. Trimming removed 2 bases from V and 2 bases from J, with 3 bases in between. The CDR3 extends over 13 amino acids. Looked up from germline, CDR1 is SGHTA and CDR2 is FQGNSA. CDR3 bases: TGTGCCAGCAGCTTACCTAACACCGGGGAGCTGTTTTTT. The encoded protein is CASSLPNTGELFF.

The rearrangement joins TRBV7-3 to TRBJ2-7; 9 nucleotides align to TRBD2. Germline V gene data show CDR1 as SGHTA and CDR2 as FQGTGA. The CDR3 totals 14 residues. V was clipped by 9 bases and J by 1 base; unmatched bases: 7. Written as DNA, the CDR3 is TGTGCCAGTGGGTGGACTAGCGCTTCCTACGAGCAGTACTTC. Amino acid sequence: CASGWTSASYEQYF.